The source of this T cell receptor beta chain is a study of lung T cells in sarcoidosis with Löfgren's syndrome. Overall study: Analyses focused on Löfgren's syndrome patients.

This clonotype was observed a few times. Its antigen is as yet unknown. Germline V CDR1 and CDR2: SGHRS, YFSETQ. V was pared by 6 bases and J by 7 bases, with 13 bases of the junction left unmatched. The CDR3 contains 16 residues. General study results and limits: Multiple Löfgren's syndrome patients reportedly shared TRAV12-1 and TRBV2 CDR3 motifs.

TCRdb processed the reads anew with MiXCR; each CDR3 protein has one entry. The sample yields tens of thousands of distinct CDR3 sequences, roughly 20% seen once. Sequencing used CD4+ T cells from PBMCs. The chain carries TRBV5-1 and TRBJ1-6; 7 positions match TRBD1. This receptor was obtained from a human donor with sarcoidosis (Löfgren's syndrome or another form), or a control subject (not recorded which). The DNA for the CDR3 is TGCGCCAGCACCTTACAGGGGACGAGTGGGAATTCACCCCTCCACTTT. Amino acids: CASTLQGTSGNSPLHF.